This is a list of T cell receptor beta chains from one sample in a study of Ad26.COV2.S vaccination and SARS-CoV-2 variants. Generated by immunoSEQ multiplex PCR, the TCRdb table keeps only in-frame clones and is missing some. The sample lists roughly 410,000 clones; 83% were seen once. Material: peripheral blood, obtained in a trial of Ad26.COV2.S vaccine versus placebo. These TCRs come from a person aged 18-65 years who received the Ad26.COV2.S COVID-19 vaccine or a placebo. Both conserved end residues are part of each CDR3. D genes are given only for firm matches. Size is stated for part of the rows, as once, few or many counts, or as a class when the clone is expanded.

TRBV19	-	TRBD1	TRBJ2-1	TGTGCCAGTAGTATGAGACAGGGCCACTGTGAGCAGTTCTTC	CASSMRQGHCEQFF
TRBV5-1	-	-	TRBJ2-3	TGCGCCAGCAGCCCGTCCCCGCCCTCCGATACGCAGTATTTT	CASSPSPPSDTQYF
TRBV5-6	-	-	TRBJ1-2	TGTGCCAGCAGCTTGCTGGGGAGGGGTGGCTACACCTTC	CASSLLGRGGYTF
TRBV21-1	-	-	TRBJ1-5	TGTGCCAGCAGCAAAGTATCTGGACAGGGGTTCAATCAGCCCCAGCATTTT	CASSKVSGQGFNQPQHF
TRBV10-1	-	-	TRBJ2-2	TGCGCCAGCAGTGGGCAGCTCACCGGGGAGCTGTTTTTT	CASSGQLTGELFF
TRBV7-9	-	-	TRBJ2-3	TGTGCCAGCAGCTTGAGCCAGGCGGGAGATACGCAGTATTTT	CASSLSQAGDTQYF
TRBV6-5	-	TRBD1	TRBJ1-2	TGTGCCAGCAGCTTTGACAGGGCGGCAAACTATGGCTACACCTTC	CASSFDRAANYGYTF
TRBV28	-	-	TRBJ2-6	TGTGCCAGCGACAGGCGTTCTGGGGCCAACGTCCTGACTTTC	CASDRRSGANVLTF
TRBV6-5	-	-	TRBJ1-1	TGTGCCAGCAGTTACTCGAGTCTGAACACTGAAGCTTTCTTT	CASSYSSLNTEAFF
TRBV7-6	-	-	TRBJ1-1	TGTGCCAGCAGTTATTCACGTACCGGGGGCGAGACTGAAGCTTTCTTT	CASSYSRTGGETEAFF
TRBV6-2/TRBV6-3	-	-	TRBJ2-1	TGTGCCAGCAGCCGACGGGGGAGCTCCTACAATGAGCAGTTCTTC	CASSRRGSSYNEQFF
TRBV11-3	-	TRBD2	TRBJ2-5	TGTGCCAGCCGACTAGCGGGAGGCCCCGAGACCCAGTACTTC	CASRLAGGPETQYF
TRBV11-2	-	TRBD1	TRBJ1-2	TGTGCCAGCAGCCCCATCGTACAGGGGAAACATGGCTACACCTTC	CASSPIVQGKHGYTF
TRBV3-1/TRBV3-2	-	-	TRBJ1-1	TGTGCCAGCAGCCTATCCCCGAACACTGAAGCTTTCTTT	CASSLSPNTEAFF
TRBV9	-	TRBD1	TRBJ2-7	TGTGCCAGCAGCAACAGGGGGCGAGCCTACGAGCAGTACTTC	CASSNRGRAYEQYF
TRBV6-1	once	TRBD1	TRBJ2-7	TGTGCCAGCAGTGAAGTCGGGACAGACTCCTACGAGCAGTACTTC	CASSEVGTDSYEQYF
TRBV6-5	-	-	TRBJ1-1	TGTGCCACCGCAAATCTCGGGCAGTTGAACACTGAAGCTTTCTTT	CATANLGQLNTEAFF
TRBV27	once	TRBD2	TRBJ2-7	TGTGCCAGCAGCCGCTCCGGGACTAGCGGGAGAGCCGAGCAGTACTTC	CASSRSGTSGRAEQYF
TRBV9	few	-	TRBJ1-2	TGTGCCAGCAGCGTAGATGGGATCTGGGGCTACACCTTC	CASSVDGIWGYTF
TRBV4-1	-	TRBD1	TRBJ2-3	TGCGCCAGCAGCCCGGGACAGGGGGCGGTAGATACGCAGTATTTT	CASSPGQGAVDTQYF
TRBV6-1	-	TRBD2	TRBJ2-7	TGTGCCAGCAGTGAGCCCGGGACTAGCTCCTACGAGCAGTACTTC	CASSEPGTSSYEQYF
TRBV5-1	-	-	TRBJ2-3	TGCGCCAGCAGTGTATACCGCACAGATACGCAGTATTTT	CASSVYRTDTQYF
TRBV4-1	-	-	TRBJ1-1	TGCGCCAGCAGCCAAGGGCCGGGTCTGACGAACACTGAAGCTTTCTTT	CASSQGPGLTNTEAFF
TRBV5-1	-	-	TRBJ2-5	TGCGCCAGCAGAACAGGGCCGGGAGAGACCCAGTACTTC	CASRTGPGETQYF
TRBV9	-	-	TRBJ2-1	TGTGCCAGCAGCGGGCAGAATGAGCAGTTCTTC	CASSGQNEQFF
TRBV28	-	-	TRBJ1-5	TGTGCCAGTAGCACTTACCTAATAGTCAATCAGCCCCAGCATTTT	CASSTYLIVNQPQHF
TRBV4-1	few	-	TRBJ1-1	TGCGCCAGCAGCCAAAACGAGGGGACTGAAGCTTTCTTT	CASSQNEGTEAFF
TRBV2	-	-	TRBJ1-4	TGTGCCAGCAGTGGGCAGGGAGGAGAAAAACTGTTTTTT	CASSGQGGEKLFF
TRBV24-1	-	-	TRBJ2-3	TGTGCCACCAGTGACCTAGACAGTTCCGATACGCAGTATTTT	CATSDLDSSDTQYF
TRBV10-2	-	TRBD2	TRBJ2-7	TGCGCCAGCCTCGGGACTAGCGGCTCCTACGAGCAGTACTTC	CASLGTSGSYEQYF
TRBV5-4	-	-	TRBJ2-2	TGTGCCAGCGAAGGGAACACCGGGGAGCTGTTTTTT	CASEGNTGELFF
TRBV4-3	-	-	TRBJ1-4	TGCGCCAGCAGCCAAGACCTCAGGACAGAAGGTGAAAAACTGTTTTTT	CASSQDLRTEGEKLFF
TRBV5-1	-	-	TRBJ1-2	TGCGCCAGCAGCCCACGGTCCCCACCCCCAGGGAGCCACTCCACGTGGGACTATGGCTACACCTTC	CASSPRSPPPGSHSTWDYGYTF
TRBV24-1	-	-	TRBJ2-1	TGTGCCACCAGTGATAGGTTGGTCAATGAGCAGTTCTTC	CATSDRLVNEQFF
TRBV5-1	-	-	TRBJ2-1	TGCGCCAGCAGCTTGGCGCAGGGAACCAATGAGCAGTTCTTC	CASSLAQGTNEQFF
TRBV27	-	TRBD1	TRBJ2-5	TGTGCCAGCAGTTTAGGACAGGGAGGGACCCAGTACTTC	CASSLGQGGTQYF
TRBV7-2	-	-	TRBJ1-6	TGTGCCAGCAGCTTCGGCTTGGTGAATTCACCCCTCCACTTT	CASSFGLVNSPLHF
TRBV7-2	-	-	TRBJ1-1	TGTGCCAGCAGCAAACAGATCATGAACACTGAAGCTTTCTTT	CASSKQIMNTEAFF
TRBV6-5	-	TRBD1	TRBJ1-2	TGTGCCAGTTCCCCGATTGGACAGGGCGGCTATGGCTACACCTTC	CASSPIGQGGYGYTF
TRBV19	once	-	TRBJ1-5	TGTGCCAGTCAGGGACGGAGCAATCAGCCCCAGCATTTT	CASQGRSNQPQHF
TRBV5-4	-	-	TRBJ1-1	TGTGCCAGCAGCAGAAGGGACCGACAGGCCACTGAAGCTTTCTTT	CASSRRDRQATEAFF